Listed below are T cell receptor beta chains from one sample, sequenced in a study of cytomegalovirus exposure and HLA in healthy donors. Sequenced by immunoSEQ multiplex PCR; TCRdb stores in-frame clones only, minus some. The table lists roughly 130,000 clones, 60% to 85% of them singletons, with around 1.9% in the top ten. The sequenced material came from PBMCs. These receptors originate from a woman in her thirties or forties in good health and CMV-seronegative. CDR3s include the opening cysteine and the closing phenylalanine or tryptophan. D genes are given only for firm matches. Where a row states a size, it is once, few, many or the class of an expanded clone; other rows omit it.

v_gene,abundance,j_gene,d_gene,CDR3nt,CDR3aa
TRBV6-6,-,TRBJ1-3,-,TGTGCCAGCAGGCCGACAGGCTCTGGAAACACCATATATTTT,CASRPTGSGNTIYF
TRBV6-1,-,TRBJ2-7,TRBD1,TGTGCCAGCATCAAGGACAGGGATTACGGGCAGTACTTC,CASIKDRDYGQYF
TRBV9,-,TRBJ1-6,TRBD1,TGTGCCAGCAGCCCACTTGGGACAGGGAACTCACCCCTCCACTTT,CASSPLGTGNSPLHF
TRBV5-4,-,TRBJ2-1,-,TGTGCCAGCAGCTTTGGCTATGAGCAGTTCTTC,CASSFGYEQFF
TRBV6-5,-,TRBJ2-2,-,TGTGCCAGCAGTTTACCGGGGACCGGGGAGCTGTTTTTT,CASSLPGTGELFF
TRBV28,-,TRBJ2-7,-,TGTGCCAGCAGCCCCCTGGACGTCTCTAGGGTTAGCGGTACCTACGAGCAGTACTTC,CASSPLDVSRVSGTYEQYF
TRBV19,-,TRBJ2-1,-,TGTGCCAGTAGCTCCCCGAGGGATGAGCAGTTCTTC,CASSSPRDEQFF
TRBV10-2,-,TRBJ1-1,TRBD1,TGCGCCAGCAGGGCGGGACAGGGTCCCACTGAAGCTTTCTTT,CASRAGQGPTEAFF
TRBV6-5,-,TRBJ2-2,TRBD1,TGTGCCAGCAGTTACGTAGGGGGCCAAGACACCGGGGAGCTGTTTTTT,CASSYVGGQDTGELFF
TRBV19,-,TRBJ1-5,-,TGTGCCAGCTGCGTTGGGGGCTCCCACGCGCAGCCCCAGCATTTT,CASCVGGSHAQPQHF
TRBV5-1,-,TRBJ2-2,TRBD1,TGCGCCACAGCCGGGACAGGGACCACCGGGGAGCTGTTTTTT,CATAGTGTTGELFF
TRBV19,-,TRBJ2-1,-,TGTGCCAGTAGTATACAAGCGGTAACCTACAATGAGCAGTTCTTC,CASSIQAVTYNEQFF
TRBV6-1,-,TRBJ2-7,TRBD2,TGTGCCAGCAGTGAACAAGGACTAGGGGTCTACGAGCAGTACTTC,CASSEQGLGVYEQYF
TRBV30,-,TRBJ1-3,-,TGTGCCTGGAGTAACCGGAGAAGCCTCTCTGGAAACACCATATATTTT,CAWSNRRSLSGNTIYF
TRBV7-9,-,TRBJ2-3,-,TGTGCCAGCAGCTTAGACGGGTCTTCATCCACAGATACGCAGTATTTT,CASSLDGSSSTDTQYF
TRBV6-4,few,TRBJ1-2,TRBD1,TGTGCCAGCAGTGACTCCCCAATGGGACAGGGGAGGAAGGGATACACCTTC,CASSDSPMGQGRKGYTF
TRBV6-1,-,TRBJ1-2,-,TGTGCCAGCAGTGAAGTCGGCGGGGCTGGGTATGGCTACACCTTC,CASSEVGGAGYGYTF
TRBV30,-,TRBJ2-3,-,TGTGCCTGGAGTCTAACGGGACAATCAACGCAGTATTTT,CAWSLTGQSTQYF
TRBV5-1,few,TRBJ2-1,TRBD2,TGCGCCAGCAGCTTGAGAACTAGCGGTTACAATGAGCAGTTCTTC,CASSLRTSGYNEQFF
TRBV7-3,-,TRBJ2-1,TRBD2,TGTGCCAGCAGCCTTGGACTAGCGGGGGGCTACAATGAGCAGTTCTTC,CASSLGLAGGYNEQFF
TRBV28,-,TRBJ1-2,-,TGTGCCAGCAGAGTACAGGGAGGGCTTGGCTACACCTTC,CASRVQGGLGYTF
TRBV6-6,-,TRBJ2-7,-,TGTGCCAGCAGCGCGGTAAAGTCTTCCTACGAGCAGTACTTC,CASSAVKSSYEQYF
TRBV19,-,TRBJ2-3,TRBD1,TGTGCCAGTAGGATCCAGGGGGCAGGTGCAGATACGCAGTATTTT,CASRIQGAGADTQYF
TRBV5-4,-,TRBJ2-3,TRBD2,TGTGCCAGCAGCTCGCCCAGCGGGAAGACAGATACGCAGTATTTT,CASSSPSGKTDTQYF
TRBV4-2,-,TRBJ1-2,-,TGTGCCAGCAGCCAAGCCCAGGGGCAGGGAATTGGCTACACCTTC,CASSQAQGQGIGYTF
TRBV27,few,TRBJ2-3,-,TGTGCCAGCAGTTTAGGTGACACAAGAGATACGCAGTATTTT,CASSLGDTRDTQYF
TRBV2,-,TRBJ2-1,TRBD1,TGTGCCAGCAGTCCCGCCTGGACAGGGTTGAGGAATGAGCAGTTCTTC,CASSPAWTGLRNEQFF
TRBV19,-,TRBJ1-5,TRBD1,TGTGCCAGCGCCGGGACAGGGGGCCGTCAGCCCCAGCATTTT,CASAGTGGRQPQHF
TRBV27,-,TRBJ2-1,TRBD2,TGTGCCAGCAGTCCCGGACTAGCGGGGGGGAAATTGATCTACAATGAGCAGTTCTTC,CASSPGLAGGKLIYNEQFF
TRBV25-1,medium-sized,TRBJ1-1,-,TGTGCCAGCAGTGTCGCAAGTCGGGGAGGGAACACTGAAGCTTTCTTT,CASSVASRGGNTEAFF
TRBV28,once,TRBJ2-7,TRBD1,TGTGCCAGCAGCGGGATAGGATGGGACAGTTTTTCCTACGAGCAGTACTTC,CASSGIGWDSFSYEQYF
TRBV11-2,-,TRBJ1-2,TRBD1,TGTGCCAGCAGCGCTACAGGGACAGGGGATTATGGCTACACCTTC,CASSATGTGDYGYTF
TRBV4-1,-,TRBJ2-7,TRBD1,TGCGCCAGCAGCCAAGCCGGGACAGTCCCCTACGAGCAGTACTTC,CASSQAGTVPYEQYF
TRBV28,-,TRBJ1-1,-,TGTGCCAGCAGTTTAAGGTGGGAGGGAATGGGAATGAACACTGAAGCTTTCTTT,CASSLRWEGMGMNTEAFF
TRBV19,once,TRBJ2-1,-,TGTGCCAGTAGTAGCGGGATCTATGAGCAGTTCTTC,CASSSGIYEQFF
TRBV10-3,-,TRBJ2-7,-,TGTGCCATCGCAGACAGCACTTCCTACGAGCAGTACTTC,CAIADSTSYEQYF
TRBV5-3,-,TRBJ1-5,-,TGTGCCAGAAGCTTGGCGGCGGTTTCGCCCCCACAAACTTATAGCAATCAGCCCCAGCATTTT,CARSLAAVSPPQTYSNQPQHF
TRBV4-1,-,TRBJ2-4,-,TGCGCCAGCAGCCAACGCGCATCGTACTTC,CASSQRASYF
TRBV28,-,TRBJ1-5,TRBD1,TGTGCCAGCAGTCCGGGACAGGCGGATCAGCCCCAGCATTTT,CASSPGQADQPQHF
TRBV11-2,few,TRBJ2-3,TRBD2,TGTGCCAGCAGCTTAGGCCTTAGCGGGAGGGCAGATACGCAGTATTTT,CASSLGLSGRADTQYF
TRBV6-4,few,TRBJ2-3,TRBD1,TGTGCCAGCAGTATGACAGGGTCGGGTCCAGATACGCAGTATTTT,CASSMTGSGPDTQYF
TRBV6-5,-,TRBJ1-5,-,TGTGCCAGCCAGGGTTACCAGCCCCAGCATTTT,CASQGYQPQHF
TRBV7-9,once,TRBJ1-1,-,TGTGCCAGCAGCTTACTGGGGGGGAACACTGAAGCTTTCTTT,CASSLLGGNTEAFF
TRBV27,-,TRBJ2-1,-,TGTGCCAGCAGTTTTTTTGGGGGGGCCCACAATGAGCAGTTCTTC,CASSFFGGAHNEQFF
TRBV25-1,-,TRBJ2-7,-,TGTGCCAGCAGTGACCCCCGGCGGGGAAGAATGTACGAGCAGTACTTC,CASSDPRRGRMYEQYF
TRBV28,-,TRBJ1-1,-,TGTGCCAGCAGTCCACTACGCTTGAACACTGAAGCTTTCTTT,CASSPLRLNTEAFF
TRBV19,-,TRBJ2-3,-,TGTGCCAGTAGTTCCCCGGGACTCAGCACAGATACGCAGTATTTT,CASSSPGLSTDTQYF
TRBV13,-,TRBJ2-5,-,TGTGCCAGCAGCTTAGGCACGGACAAGACCCAGTACTTC,CASSLGTDKTQYF
TRBV30,-,TRBJ2-1,TRBD2,TGTGCCACCGGGACTAGCGGGTACAATGAGCAGTTCTTC,CATGTSGYNEQFF
TRBV28,few,TRBJ1-5,-,TGTGCCAGCAGCTCTTCGGGTCAGCCCCAGCATTTT,CASSSSGQPQHF
TRBV7-9,once,TRBJ2-5,TRBD2,TGTGCCAGCAGCCCGGGAGGACCGAGGGAGACCCAGTACTTC,CASSPGGPRETQYF
TRBV27,-,TRBJ1-1,-,TGTGCCAGCAGTCCCAGCGGCACTGAAGCTTTCTTT,CASSPSGTEAFF
TRBV27,-,TRBJ1-5,-,TGTGCCAGCAGTGCCCTACAAGGAGGAGTATTCGGGGGCCAGCATTTT,CASSALQGGVFGGQHF
TRBV21-1,-,TRBJ2-1,-,TGTGCCAGCAGCAAATCTTTGGGACTAGCGGGTATAATACAGTTCTTC,CASSKSLGLAGIIQFF
TRBV5-4,-,TRBJ2-1,-,TGTGCCAGCGTCCAGGGGGGCTCCCCTTACAATGAGCAGTTCTTC,CASVQGGSPYNEQFF
TRBV2,once,TRBJ2-1,-,TGTGCCAGCACCGACGTCCTAGGAGTAGAGGACAATGAGCAGTTCTTC,CASTDVLGVEDNEQFF
TRBV25-1,-,TRBJ2-7,-,TGTGCCAGCAAAGGTGGGGGGTTGCACAACGAGCAGTACTTC,CASKGGGLHNEQYF
TRBV5-1,-,TRBJ1-1,TRBD1,TGCGCCAGCAGCGCTATAACAGGGGGAACCACTGAAGCTTTCTTT,CASSAITGGTTEAFF
TRBV28,-,TRBJ1-2,-,TGTGCCAGCATCACCCCGGGGGGAGGGGGGAATGGCTACACCTTC,CASITPGGGGNGYTF